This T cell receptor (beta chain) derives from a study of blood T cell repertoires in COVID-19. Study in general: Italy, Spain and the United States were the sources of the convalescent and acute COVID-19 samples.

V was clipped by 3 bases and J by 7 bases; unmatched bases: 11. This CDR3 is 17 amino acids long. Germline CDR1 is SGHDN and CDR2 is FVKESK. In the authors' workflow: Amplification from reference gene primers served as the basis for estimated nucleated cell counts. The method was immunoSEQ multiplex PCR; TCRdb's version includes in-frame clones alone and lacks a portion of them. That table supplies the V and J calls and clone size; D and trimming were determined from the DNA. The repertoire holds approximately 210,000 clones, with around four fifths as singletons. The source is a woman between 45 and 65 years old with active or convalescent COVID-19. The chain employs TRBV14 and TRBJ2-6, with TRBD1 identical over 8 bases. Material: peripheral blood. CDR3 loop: CASSQTGERVFANVLTF. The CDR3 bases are TGTGCCAGCAGCCAGACAGGGGAGAGGGTCTTTGCCAACGTCCTGACTTTC.